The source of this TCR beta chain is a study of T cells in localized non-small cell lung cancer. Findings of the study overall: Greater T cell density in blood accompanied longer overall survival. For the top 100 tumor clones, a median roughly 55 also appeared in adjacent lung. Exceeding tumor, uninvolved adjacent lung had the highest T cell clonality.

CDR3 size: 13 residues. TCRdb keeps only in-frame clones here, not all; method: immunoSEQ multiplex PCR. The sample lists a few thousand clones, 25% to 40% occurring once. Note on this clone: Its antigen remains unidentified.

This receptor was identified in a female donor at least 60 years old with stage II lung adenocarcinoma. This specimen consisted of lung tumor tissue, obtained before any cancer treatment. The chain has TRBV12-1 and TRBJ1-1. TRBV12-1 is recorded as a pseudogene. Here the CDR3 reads CASSFRDRAEAFF. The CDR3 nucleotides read TGTGCCAGCAGCTTCCGGGATCGGGCTGAAGCTTTCTTT.